The sequence of this T cell receptor (beta chain) was determined in a study of T cell changes during pregnancy in multiple sclerosis. Generated by immunoSEQ multiplex PCR, the TCRdb table keeps only in-frame clones and is missing some. The sample includes 55,000 to 85,000 clones, approximately 94% seen only once; the top ten take approximately 0.58%. Trimming pared 6 bases from V and 3 bases from J, leaving 11 bases between. Germline V gene lookup returns CDR1 SNHLY and CDR2 FYNNEI. The CDR3 is 13 amino acids. The rearrangement links TRBV2 to TRBJ1-2, with a possible D match to TRBD1 (6 bases). Material: peripheral blood, obtained in the third trimester of pregnancy. The sequence derives from a female donor with multiple sclerosis, enrolled in a pregnancy study. The CDR3 loop reads CASRDSRYYGYTF. DNA of the CDR3: TGTGCCAGCAGGGACAGTAGGTACTATGGCTACACCTTC.